This T cell receptor (beta chain) was identified during a study of cytotoxic CD8 clonotypes in ibrutinib-treated CLL. The overall study: 24 partial and 2 complete responses; at median approximately 68 months, around 14 remitted, roughly 12 progressed. There were, on average, over 250,000 productive templates and tens of thousands of productive rearrangements per sample. Study conclusions and caveats: Baseline values of clonality outstripped age-matched healthy donors and followed circulating CD8+ T-cell counts. Treatment saw public clonotypes, which were uncommon, either contract or stay stable.

A note on this clone: Its antigen remains unknown.

Profiling relied on immunoSEQ multiplex PCR, and the TCRdb table lists in-frame clones only, not all of them. The sample carries about 310,000 clones, roughly 80% recorded once. This CDR3 contains 14 residues. Germline CDR1 and CDR2: LNHDA and SQIVND (reference sequence). V lost 6 bases and J 5 bases, leaving 13 bases between the germline ends. The receptor comes from a human donor with chronic lymphocytic leukemia. The sequenced sample was PBMCs, obtained before ibrutinib treatment. The chain employs TRBV19 and TRBJ1-4, with a tentative D call TRBD1 (5 bases). CDR3 DNA sequence: TGTGCCAGTAGCAGACAGTCCCGGAATGAAAAACTGTTTTTT. Translated, it gives CASSRQSRNEKLFF.